Below, 26 T cell receptor beta chains from the same sample are listed, as sequenced in a study of identical twins. TCRdb re-called the 5' RACE reads with MiXCR, one entry per CDR3 protein. This sample has 200,000 to 250,000 distinct CDR3 sequences, with approximately 8.3% found just once. This same sample was also taken into another study, of yellow fever vaccine responses in identical twins.

The sequenced sample was memory (CD45RO+) T cells sorted from blood. Receptor source: a woman aged 18-29 years in good health.

This clonotype was seen a few times. The chain links TRBV12-3 or TRBV12-4 to TRBJ1-1, with D tentatively TRBD1 (5 bases). V lost 7 bases and J lost 0, with 15 bases in between. The CDR3 contains 15 residues. The CDR3 here is CASKPLDRMNTEAFF. DNA of the CDR3: TGTGCCAGCAAGCCCCTCGACAGAATGAACACTGAAGCTTTCTTT.

Many counts were recorded for this clonotype. DNA for the CDR3: TGTGCCAGCAGCCCCGGACAGATCTCCTACAATGAGCAGTTCTTC. This sequence encodes CASSPGQISYNEQFF. The rearrangement links TRBV7-9 to TRBJ2-1; D is perhaps TRBD1 (6 bases). The ends were cut back, 5 bases at V and 0 bases at J, with 11 bases in the middle. Germline V gives CDR1 SEHNR, CDR2 FQNEAQ (reference sequence). The CDR3 has 15 amino acids. Looking up the rest from reference TRBV7-9 and TRBJ2-1 gives the full variable domain: DTGVSQNPRHKITKRGQNVTFRCDPISEHNRLYWYRQTLGQGPEFLTYFQNEAQLEKSRLLSDRFSAERPKGSFSTLEIQRTEQGDSAMYLCASSPGQISYNEQFFGPGTRLTVL.

This clonotype has at least ten counts. The chain recombines TRBV6-2 or TRBV6-3 with TRBJ2-3; D unresolved. The ends were cut back, 7 bases at V and 0 bases at J, with 5 bases in the middle. There are 12 residues in the CDR3. Germline V gene lookup returns CDR1 MNHEY and CDR2 SVGEGT. Here the CDR3 reads CASKGSTDTQYF. The DNA of the CDR3 is TGTGCCAGCAAAGGGAGCACAGATACGCAGTATTTT.

The chain joins TRBV6-1 to TRBJ2-5, with D unresolved. Germline-derived CDR1 and CDR2 are MNHNS and SASEGT. CDR3 length: 15 amino acids. V gave up 4 bases and J gave up 3 bases, with 15 bases separating them. CDR3 sequence: CASSGQSLGKETQYF. Here the CDR3 DNA reads TGTGCCAGCAGTGGGCAGAGCTTAGGCAAAGAGACCCAGTACTTC.

This clonotype was picked up many times. The gene calls are TRBV12-3 or TRBV12-4 and TRBJ2-5; TRBD1 agrees at 12 bases. J lost 2 bases, V lost 6 bases, and 10 bases had no gene match. CDR3 length equals 17 residues. For the CDR3, the DNA is TGTGCCAGCAGCCCGGGACAGGGGGCGCTCCCTCAAGAGACCCAGTACTTC. Translation: CASSPGQGALPQETQYF.

The V gene is TRBV20-1, the J gene TRBJ2-1, with 9 nucleotides matching TRBD1. V shed 6 bases, J shed 2 bases, and the junction held 5 bases outside the gene matches. The germline CDR1 and CDR2 sequences are DFQATT and SNEGSKA (reference sequence). The CDR3 has 14 amino acids. The CDR3 DNA sequence: TGCAGTGCGAGACAGGGGGGAACCTACAATGAGCAGTTCTTC. The encoded protein is CSARQGGTYNEQFF.

This clonotype has only one observation. The gene calls are TRBV6-6 and TRBJ2-2; D remains unclear. The CDR3 has 13 residues. V was cut by 9 bases and J by 0 bases, with 8 bases left in between. Germline assignment: CDR1 MNHNY and CDR2 SVGAGI (reference sequence). The CDR3 region has the DNA TGTGCCAGTAGGAATTCGAACACCGGGGAGCTGTTTTTT. This sequence encodes CASRNSNTGELFF.

This clonotype has more than one count but fewer than ten. This chain connects TRBV4-3 to TRBJ2-3; 11 bases map to TRBD2. The CDR3 contains 16 residues. Germline lookup yields CDR1 LGHNA and CDR2 YSLEER. Trimming removed 0 bases from V and 4 bases from J; junction bases left unmatched: 3. CDR3 sequence: CASSQDLAGGADTQYF. The DNA for the CDR3 is TGCGCCAGCAGCCAAGATCTAGCGGGAGGAGCAGATACGCAGTATTTT.

This clonotype has more than one count but fewer than ten. The DNA for the CDR3 is TGTGCCAGCAGCGTAGACCCTTCCTCCCGGGAGACCCAGTACTTC. Protein sequence: CASSVDPSSRETQYF. This chain connects TRBV9 to TRBJ2-5; D call uncertain. CDR3 length: 15 amino acids. Trimming shortened V by 0 bases and J by 5 bases, and 14 bases separated the two germline ends. Germline V gene lookup returns CDR1 SGDLS and CDR2 YYNGEE.

The chain is built from TRBV7-2 and TRBJ1-1; a weak D match, TRBD1 (5 bases). This CDR3 region has 14 residues. The V gene lost 1 base and the J gene lost 6 bases, with 12 bases spanning the gap. CDR1 is SGHTA and CDR2 is FQGNSA in the germline V gene. Here the CDR3 DNA reads TGTGCCAGCAGCTTAGTGGGGGGGGTCGCTGAAGCTTTCTTT. Translating it yields CASSLVGGVAEAFF.

This clonotype has at least ten counts. The J gene is TRBJ2-3, the V gene TRBV4-3; 8 nucleotides line up with TRBD2. The J segment lost 3 bases and the V segment lost 0 bases, leaving 17 bases of the junction unmatched. Germline V gene lookup returns CDR1 LGHNA and CDR2 YSLEER. The CDR3 has 20 amino acids. DNA of the CDR3: TGCGCCAGCAGCCAAGACGTCGCGTTCAACCGGGGGGGTATAACAGATACGCAGTATTTT. Protein sequence: CASSQDVAFNRGGITDTQYF.

The gene calls are TRBV4-1 and TRBJ2-3, with D tentatively TRBD2 (5 bases). V gave up 0 bases and J gave up 8 bases, with 15 bases separating them. The CDR3 consists of 15 residues. CDR1 MGHRA and CDR2 YSYEKL come from the germline V gene. In nucleotides, the CDR3 is TGCGCCAGCAGCCAAGACGCTCAATACGGGGTTACGCAGTATTTT. Protein sequence: CASSQDAQYGVTQYF.

The chain uses TRBV25-1 and TRBJ1-3; D remains unclear. The CDR3 has 14 amino acids. Germline-derived CDR1 and CDR2 are MGHDK and SYGVNS. V was trimmed by 2 bases and J by 7 bases, leaving 12 bases between them. The CDR3 sequence is CASSEPRGWNTIYF. The CDR3 DNA reads as TGTGCCAGCAGTGAACCGCGGGGTTGGAACACCATATATTTT.

This clonotype has ten or more counts. This chain links TRBV11-2 with TRBJ1-3, with D hard to call. Germline assignment: CDR1 SGHAT and CDR2 FQNNGV. V lost 8 bases to trimming and J lost 1 base, with 0 bases between them. The CDR3 runs 10 residues. The CDR3 bases are TGTGCCAGCTCTGGAAACACCATATATTTT. It specifies CASSGNTIYF.

This clonotype was counted at least ten times. The chain combines TRBV14 with TRBJ2-1; 10 bases agree with TRBD2. The length of the CDR3 is 14 residues. Germline trimming cut 6 bases from V and 6 bases from J; bases unmatched to any gene: 5. Germline V gene sequence: CDR1 SGHDN, CDR2 FVKESK. CDR3 DNA: TGTGCCAGCAGTGGGCTAGCGGGAGTCAATGAGCAGTTCTTC. This gives the protein CASSGLAGVNEQFF.

In its sample, this clonotype was seen a few times. The CDR3 DNA reads TGTGCCAGCAGCGTAGACCCGGACTCCAAAAACATTCAGTACTTC. Residues: CASSVDPDSKNIQYF. This chain joins TRBV9 and TRBJ2-4, with D possibly TRBD2 on 5 matching bases. V dropped 0 bases and J dropped 2 bases, with 9 bases sitting between them. This CDR3 contains 15 residues. Germline assignment: CDR1 SGDLS and CDR2 YYNGEE.

The genes are TRBV6-5 and TRBJ1-3; D may be TRBD1 (5 bases). Deletions cut 2 bases from V and 2 bases from J, with 10 bases between. The germline gives CDR1 MNHEY, CDR2 SVGAGI. The CDR3 runs 15 residues. CDR3 coding DNA: TGTGCCAGCAGTTACCAAGCAGGGCCTGGAAACACCATATATTTT. This codes for CASSYQAGPGNTIYF.

This clonotype was counted at least ten times. The chain links TRBV14 to TRBJ2-3, with D uncertain. Germline V gene data show CDR1 as SGHDN and CDR2 as FVKESK. The CDR3 sequence is 14 residues long. Trimming shortened V by 3 bases and J by 2 bases, and 9 bases separated the two germline ends. This CDR3 is CASSQERLTDTQYF. In DNA, the CDR3 is TGTGCCAGCAGCCAGGAGCGCCTCACAGATACGCAGTATTTT.

In this sample, this clonotype turned up many times. This chain joins TRBV20-1 and TRBJ2-6; D not certain. The CDR3 runs to 12 residues. Germline CDR1 reads DFQATT; CDR2 reads SNEGSKA (reference sequence). Trimming removed 6 bases from V and 4 bases from J, with 7 bases in between. CDR3 protein: CSARRGANVLTF. CDR3 DNA: TGCAGTGCCCGTAGGGGGGCCAACGTCCTGACTTTC.

The V and J genes are TRBV7-2 and TRBJ2-5; 7 bases line up with TRBD2. Germline V gene lookup returns CDR1 SGHTA and CDR2 FQGNSA. The CDR3 covers 15 residues. V trimming: 1 base; J trimming: 4 bases; junction bases outside the gene matches: 6. The CDR3 DNA follows: TGTGCCAGCAGCTTAGAGTGGGGCGGGGGAGAGACCCAGTACTTC. Translation gives CASSLEWGGGETQYF.

This clonotype came up many times. The chain is built from TRBV6-4 and TRBJ2-3, with D uncertain. The V gene lost 0 bases and the J gene lost 0 bases, with 10 bases spanning the gap. Germline CDR1 is MRHNA and CDR2 is SNTAGT. This CDR3 contains 16 residues. The DNA for the CDR3 is TGTGCCAGCAGTGACTCCGTCCGCAGTAGCACAGATACGCAGTATTTT. Protein product: CASSDSVRSSTDTQYF.

There are a few counts of this clonotype. V usage is TRBV5-5 and J usage is TRBJ2-5, with 7 nucleotides matching TRBD2. The CDR3 has 15 residues. Germline CDR1 is SGHKS and CDR2 is YYEKEE (reference sequence). The J segment lost 2 bases and the V segment lost 2 bases, leaving 6 bases of the junction unmatched. As DNA, the CDR3 is TGTGCCAGCAGCTTCCGCGGGGGAAATCAAGAGACCCAGTACTTC. It translates to CASSFRGGNQETQYF.

This clonotype was counted between two and nine times. The chain uses TRBV9 and TRBJ2-2; D could derive from TRBD1 or TRBD2 (5 bases each). V dropped 0 bases and J dropped 4 bases, with 22 bases sitting between them. Germline lookup yields CDR1 SGDLS and CDR2 YYNGEE. CDR3 length: 19 residues. The CDR3 nucleotides are TGTGCCAGCAGCGTAGCTGATCCGGGGCAGAAAAAGAGCACCGGGGAGCTGTTTTTT. Translating gives CASSVADPGQKKSTGELFF.

This clonotype was counted at least ten times. The J gene is TRBJ2-3, the V gene TRBV4-3; a weak D match, TRBD1 (6 bases). Germline V gene sequence: CDR1 LGHNA, CDR2 YSLEER. This CDR3 contains 12 residues. V lost 2 bases to trimming and J lost 6 bases, with 6 bases between them. The CDR3 sequence is CASSQRGDTQYF. CDR3 nucleotides: TGCGCCAGCAGCCAAAGGGGGGATACGCAGTATTTT.

This clonotype was counted at least ten times. V and J are TRBV5-1 and TRBJ2-3, with TRBD1 identical over 11 bases. Germline CDR1 and CDR2: SGHRS and YFSETQ. This CDR3 has 14 amino acids. The trim removed 7 bases at V and 3 bases at J, leaving 4 bases unmatched. DNA of the CDR3: TGCGCCAGCGGACAGGGGGCGAAGACAGATACGCAGTATTTT. Translating gives CASGQGAKTDTQYF.

This clonotype was recorded a few times. The V gene is TRBV12-5, the J gene TRBJ2-5; TRBD1 might be the D (6 bases). V was pared by 0 bases and J by 3 bases, with 14 bases between. In germline, CDR1 is LGHNT, CDR2 FRNRAP. The CDR3 loop spans 16 amino acids. This chain's CDR3 is CASGLVLGDMKETQYF. In nucleotides, the CDR3 is TGTGCTAGTGGTTTGGTACTGGGGGACATGAAAGAGACCCAGTACTTC.